The rows below give T cell receptor beta chains drawn from one sample of a study of cytomegalovirus exposure and HLA in healthy donors. Clones were read by immunoSEQ multiplex PCR, and TCRdb kept only the in-frame ones, dropping some. This table has 150,000 to 200,000 clones, roughly three quarters appearing once. The specimen sequenced was PBMCs. These receptors came from a male donor in good health and CMV-seronegative. Both conserved end residues are part of each CDR3. Fields, in order: V gene, J gene, clone size, D gene, CDR3 length, CDR3 protein, CDR3 DNA. D genes are given only for firm matches. Some rows have no size entry. The others give once, few or many, or a class for an expanded clone.

v_call: TRBV5-8
j_call: TRBJ2-6
clone_size: -
d_call: -
cdr3_length: 17
cdr3_aa: CASSLASSGAGANVLTF
cdr3_nt: TGTGCCAGCAGCTTGGCTTCATCAGGGGCCGGGGCCAACGTCCTGACTTTC

v_call: TRBV30
j_call: TRBJ2-1
clone_size: once
d_call: TRBD2
cdr3_length: 13
cdr3_aa: CAWTGLAGTEQFF
cdr3_nt: TGTGCCTGGACGGGACTAGCGGGAACTGAGCAGTTCTTC

v_call: TRBV5-4
j_call: TRBJ1-2
clone_size: -
d_call: -
cdr3_length: 16
cdr3_aa: CASSPPPGESNYGYTF
cdr3_nt: TGTGCCAGCAGCCCTCCGCCGGGGGAATCGAACTATGGCTACACCTTC

v_call: TRBV5-1
j_call: TRBJ2-3
clone_size: few
d_call: -
cdr3_length: 16
cdr3_aa: CASSLISGGSRDTQYF
cdr3_nt: TGCGCCAGCAGCTTGATATCTGGGGGGTCAAGAGATACGCAGTATTTT

v_call: TRBV28
j_call: TRBJ1-1
clone_size: -
d_call: TRBD1
cdr3_length: 14
cdr3_aa: CASSGTVPNTEAFF
cdr3_nt: TGTGCCAGCAGTGGGACAGTACCGAACACTGAAGCTTTCTTT

v_call: TRBV7-9
j_call: TRBJ2-7
clone_size: few
d_call: TRBD1
cdr3_length: 15
cdr3_aa: CASSWTGGETNEQYF
cdr3_nt: TGTGCCAGCAGTTGGACAGGGGGGGAAACGAACGAGCAGTACTTC

v_call: TRBV6-5
j_call: TRBJ2-4
clone_size: -
d_call: TRBD2
cdr3_length: 13
cdr3_aa: CASSSTPGRKEYF
cdr3_nt: TGTGCCAGCAGTTCCACCCCCGGGAGGAAGGAGTACTTC

v_call: TRBV30
j_call: TRBJ1-1
clone_size: once
d_call: -
cdr3_length: 14
cdr3_aa: CAWSKGSGGTEAFF
cdr3_nt: TGTGCCTGGAGTAAGGGTTCCGGGGGCACTGAAGCTTTCTTT

v_call: TRBV30
j_call: TRBJ1-2
clone_size: once
d_call: TRBD1
cdr3_length: 12
cdr3_aa: CAYNRGNYGYTF
cdr3_nt: TGTGCCTATAACAGGGGGAACTATGGCTACACCTTC

v_call: TRBV7-3
j_call: TRBJ2-3
clone_size: -
d_call: -
cdr3_length: 16
cdr3_aa: CASSSRGGRGTDTQYF
cdr3_nt: TGTGCCAGCAGCTCCCGGGGTGGACGGGGCACAGATACGCAGTATTTT

v_call: TRBV18
j_call: TRBJ1-6
clone_size: -
d_call: TRBD1
cdr3_length: 16
cdr3_aa: CASSPMTGTINSPLHF
cdr3_nt: TGTGCCAGCTCACCCATGACAGGGACGATTAATTCACCCCTCCACTTT

v_call: TRBV29-1
j_call: TRBJ1-4
clone_size: few
d_call: -
cdr3_length: 12
cdr3_aa: CSVATGEEKLFF
cdr3_nt: TGCAGCGTAGCTACCGGGGAAGAAAAACTGTTTTTT

v_call: TRBV6-6
j_call: TRBJ1-5
clone_size: few
d_call: TRBD1
cdr3_length: 14
cdr3_aa: CASSYSTGGQPQHF
cdr3_nt: TGTGCCAGCAGTTACTCCACAGGGGGACAGCCCCAGCATTTT

v_call: TRBV28
j_call: TRBJ1-5
clone_size: few
d_call: TRBD1
cdr3_length: 15
cdr3_aa: CASRGGQFSNQPQHF
cdr3_nt: TGTGCCAGCAGGGGGGGACAGTTTAGCAATCAGCCCCAGCATTTT

v_call: TRBV19
j_call: TRBJ1-2
clone_size: -
d_call: -
cdr3_length: 19
cdr3_aa: CASSKELTGFRPSNYGYTF
cdr3_nt: TGTGCCAGTAGTAAAGAACTGACCGGGTTTAGACCCAGCAACTATGGCTACACCTTC

v_call: TRBV10-3
j_call: TRBJ2-5
clone_size: -
d_call: TRBD2
cdr3_length: 15
cdr3_aa: CAISETSGGAETQYF
cdr3_nt: TGTGCCATCAGTGAGACTAGCGGGGGGGCAGAGACCCAGTACTTC

v_call: TRBV27
j_call: TRBJ1-5
clone_size: -
d_call: -
cdr3_length: 15
cdr3_aa: CASSFRGLGNQPQHF
cdr3_nt: TGTGCCAGCAGTTTTAGAGGGTTGGGCAATCAGCCCCAGCATTTT

v_call: TRBV18
j_call: TRBJ2-1
clone_size: -
d_call: -
cdr3_length: 17
cdr3_aa: CASSPLLDRAGGNEQFF
cdr3_nt: TGTGCCAGCTCACCACTCCTTGACAGGGCCGGGGGAAATGAGCAGTTCTTC

v_call: TRBV5-1
j_call: TRBJ1-6
clone_size: -
d_call: -
cdr3_length: 15
cdr3_aa: CASSLQGGGNSPLHF
cdr3_nt: TGCGCCAGCAGCCTTCAGGGCGGGGGTAATTCACCCCTCCACTTT

v_call: TRBV23-1
j_call: TRBJ2-5
clone_size: -
d_call: -
cdr3_length: 13
cdr3_aa: CASSQDRQETQYF
cdr3_nt: TGCGCCAGCAGTCAAGACAGACAAGAGACCCAGTACTTC

v_call: TRBV7-2
j_call: TRBJ2-7
clone_size: few
d_call: TRBD2
cdr3_length: 15
cdr3_aa: CASSLSRERGYEQYF
cdr3_nt: TGTGCCAGCAGCTTAAGCCGGGAGCGGGGCTACGAGCAGTACTTC

v_call: TRBV28
j_call: TRBJ1-2
clone_size: once
d_call: TRBD1
cdr3_length: 14
cdr3_aa: CASSLQGAYYGYTF
cdr3_nt: TGTGCCAGCAGTTTACAGGGGGCCTACTATGGCTACACCTTC

v_call: TRBV11-1
j_call: TRBJ2-7
clone_size: -
d_call: TRBD1
cdr3_length: 14
cdr3_aa: CASSRDRGNYEQYF
cdr3_nt: TGTGCCAGCAGCCGGGACAGGGGAAACTACGAGCAGTACTTC

v_call: TRBV5-6
j_call: TRBJ2-5
clone_size: -
d_call: TRBD1
cdr3_length: 14
cdr3_aa: CASSRKTGTETQYF
cdr3_nt: TGTGCCAGCAGCCGTAAGACAGGGACAGAGACCCAGTACTTC

v_call: TRBV7-9
j_call: TRBJ1-1
clone_size: -
d_call: TRBD1
cdr3_length: 16
cdr3_aa: CASSPWDRAVSTEAFF
cdr3_nt: TGTGCCAGCAGCCCTTGGGACAGGGCAGTGAGCACTGAAGCTTTCTTT

v_call: TRBV18
j_call: TRBJ2-7
clone_size: few
d_call: -
cdr3_length: 18
cdr3_aa: CASSPRLPGQGDAYEQYF
cdr3_nt: TGTGCCAGCTCACCACGTCTTCCGGGACAAGGGGACGCCTACGAGCAGTACTTC

v_call: TRBV4-1
j_call: TRBJ2-2
clone_size: -
d_call: TRBD1
cdr3_length: 15
cdr3_aa: CASSHPGQGTGELFF
cdr3_nt: TGCGCCAGCAGCCATCCGGGACAGGGGACCGGGGAGCTGTTTTTT

v_call: TRBV6-4
j_call: TRBJ2-2
clone_size: -
d_call: -
cdr3_length: 13
cdr3_aa: CASSDSPTGELFF
cdr3_nt: TGTGCCAGCAGTGACTCTCCTACGGGGGAGCTGTTTTTT

v_call: TRBV7-6
j_call: TRBJ2-7
clone_size: once
d_call: -
cdr3_length: 17
cdr3_aa: CASSLGKGSGYTYEQYF
cdr3_nt: TGTGCCAGCAGCTTAGGAAAAGGAAGCGGCTATACCTACGAGCAGTACTTC

v_call: TRBV11-2
j_call: TRBJ2-7
clone_size: -
d_call: -
cdr3_length: 15
cdr3_aa: CASSSVTESSYEQYF
cdr3_nt: TGTGCCAGCAGCTCGGTCACAGAAAGCTCCTACGAGCAGTACTTC

v_call: TRBV10-3
j_call: TRBJ2-7
clone_size: -
d_call: TRBD2
cdr3_length: 16
cdr3_aa: CAISGLAGGRMYEQYF
cdr3_nt: TGTGCCATCAGTGGACTAGCGGGAGGGCGCATGTACGAGCAGTACTTC

v_call: TRBV28
j_call: TRBJ1-4
clone_size: -
d_call: -
cdr3_length: 14
cdr3_aa: CASSPRVNDEKLFF
cdr3_nt: TGTGCCAGCAGTCCCAGGGTCAACGATGAAAAACTGTTTTTT

v_call: TRBV6-6
j_call: TRBJ1-2
clone_size: once
d_call: TRBD1
cdr3_length: 16
cdr3_aa: CASSYLGTVLNYGYTF
cdr3_nt: TGTGCCAGCAGTTACCTAGGGACAGTGCTTAACTATGGCTACACCTTC

v_call: TRBV30
j_call: TRBJ2-5
clone_size: -
d_call: TRBD2
cdr3_length: 13
cdr3_aa: CAWSVLAGETQYF
cdr3_nt: TGTGCCTGGAGTGTACTAGCGGGAGAGACCCAGTACTTC

v_call: TRBV27
j_call: TRBJ2-7
clone_size: -
d_call: TRBD2
cdr3_length: 16
cdr3_aa: CASTLAGGPHPYEQYF
cdr3_nt: TGTGCCAGCACTCTTGCGGGGGGACCCCACCCCTACGAGCAGTACTTC

v_call: TRBV19
j_call: TRBJ2-7
clone_size: -
d_call: -
cdr3_length: 12
cdr3_aa: CASSSPAYEQYF
cdr3_nt: TGTGCCAGTAGTAGTCCCGCCTACGAGCAGTACTTC

v_call: TRBV28
j_call: TRBJ1-2
clone_size: -
d_call: -
cdr3_length: 11
cdr3_aa: CASSFQYGYTF
cdr3_nt: TGTGCCAGCAGTTTTCAATATGGCTACACCTTC

v_call: TRBV9
j_call: TRBJ2-7
clone_size: few
d_call: TRBD1
cdr3_length: 14
cdr3_aa: CASSGPGQGYEQYF
cdr3_nt: TGTGCCAGCAGCGGGCCGGGACAGGGCTACGAGCAGTACTTC

v_call: TRBV7-2
j_call: TRBJ2-5
clone_size: -
d_call: -
cdr3_length: 12
cdr3_aa: CASSYYQETQYF
cdr3_nt: TGTGCCAGCAGCTACTACCAAGAGACCCAGTACTTC

v_call: TRBV5-1
j_call: TRBJ2-3
clone_size: -
d_call: TRBD2
cdr3_length: 15
cdr3_aa: CASSHLGGGTDTQYF
cdr3_nt: TGCGCCAGCAGCCACTTGGGGGGGGGCACAGATACGCAGTATTTT

v_call: TRBV4-3
j_call: TRBJ2-1
clone_size: -
d_call: TRBD2
cdr3_length: 18
cdr3_aa: CASSLGLAGWRLGNEQFF
cdr3_nt: TGCGCCAGCAGCCTCGGACTAGCGGGGTGGAGATTGGGAAATGAGCAGTTCTTC

v_call: TRBV5-4
j_call: TRBJ2-5
clone_size: -
d_call: TRBD2
cdr3_length: 16
cdr3_aa: CASSLDPSGEGETQYF
cdr3_nt: TGTGCCAGCAGCTTGGATCCTAGCGGAGAGGGAGAGACCCAGTACTTC